This T cell receptor beta chain was documented in a study of blood T cell repertoires in COVID-19. Across the whole study: The analysed material was cDNA or gDNA that came from T cells, B-cell-depleted T cells, or PBMCs.

TCRdb's copy holds only in-frame clones and misses some; the assay was immunoSEQ multiplex PCR. The sample records 300,000 or so clones, approximately 86% being singletons. CDR1 is SGHRS and CDR2 is YFSETQ in the germline V gene. CDR3 size: 13 residues. V shed 8 bases and J 10 bases; nucleotides not matched to a gene: 7. V gene TRBV5-1 combines with J gene TRBJ2-1; 12 nucleotides align to TRBD2. Material: peripheral blood. The sequence derives from a man between 65 and 85 years old with acute or convalescent COVID-19. The CDR3 DNA sequence: TGCGCCAGTTATGCCGGGACTAGCGGGGAGCAGTTCTTC. This sequence encodes CASYAGTSGEQFF.